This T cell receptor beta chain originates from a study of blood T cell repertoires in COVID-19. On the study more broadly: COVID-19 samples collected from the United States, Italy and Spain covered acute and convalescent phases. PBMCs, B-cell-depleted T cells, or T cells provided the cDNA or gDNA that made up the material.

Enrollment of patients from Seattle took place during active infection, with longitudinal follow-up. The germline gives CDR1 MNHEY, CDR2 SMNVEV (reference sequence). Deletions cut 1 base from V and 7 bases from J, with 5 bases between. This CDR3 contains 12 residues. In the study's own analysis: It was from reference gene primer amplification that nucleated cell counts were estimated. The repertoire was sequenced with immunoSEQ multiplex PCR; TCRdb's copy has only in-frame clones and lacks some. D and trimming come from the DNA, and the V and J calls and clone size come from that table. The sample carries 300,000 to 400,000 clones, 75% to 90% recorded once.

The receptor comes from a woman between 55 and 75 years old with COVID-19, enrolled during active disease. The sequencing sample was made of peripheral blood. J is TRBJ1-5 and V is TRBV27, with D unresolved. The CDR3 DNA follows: TGTGCCAGCAGTTTATTCGAGCAGCCCCAGCATTTT. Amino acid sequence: CASSLFEQPQHF.